The 30 T cell receptor beta chains below were found in one sample sequenced in a study of T-cell reconstitution after alpha-beta-depleted transplantation in children. Unique molecular identifiers were incorporated into the prepared TCRbeta library. Each CDR3 protein is one row after TCRdb ran MiXCR on the PCR reads. The table has about 580,000 distinct CDR3 sequences, 20% to 25% seen once; the top ten hold 13% to 15%. Specimen: PBMCs, mostly from graft donor cells, collected 360 days after TCRalphabeta/CD19-depleted stem cell transplant. These receptors were obtained from a boy in the first two years of life who had a stem cell transplant for acute myeloid leukemia, so the T cells may come from the graft donor.

In its sample, this clonotype was seen a few times. The J gene is TRBJ2-2, the V gene TRBV9, with no clear D. Germline V lookup: CDR1 SGDLS, CDR2 YYNGEE. V was cut by 0 bases and J by 0 bases, with 3 bases left in between. The CDR3 extends over 14 amino acids. The CDR3 sequence: CASSVGANTGELFF. For the CDR3, the DNA is TGTGCCAGCAGCGTAGGGGCGAACACCGGGGAGCTGTTTTTT. Based on the CDR3 plus reference TRBV9 and TRBJ2-2, the full variable domain is DSGVTQTPKHLITATGQRVTLRCSPRSGDLSVYWYQQSLDQGLQFLIQYYNGEERAKGNILERFSAQQFPDLHSELNLSSLELGDSALYFCASSVGANTGELFFGEGSRLTVL.

This clonotype was seen only a few times. The chain employs TRBV4-3 and TRBJ2-7; D remains ambiguous. Trimming removed 2 bases from V and 2 bases from J, with 13 bases in between. CDR3 length: 15 amino acids. In germline, CDR1 is LGHNA, CDR2 YSLEER. The CDR3 loop reads CASSQSSGFAYEQYF. CDR3 coding DNA: TGCGCCAGCAGCCAATCCAGTGGCTTCGCCTACGAGCAGTACTTC.

The sample holds a few counts of this clonotype. The chain joins TRBV6-2 or TRBV6-3 to TRBJ2-5; 9 nucleotides agree with TRBD2. Trimming removed 8 bases from V and 5 bases from J; junction bases left unmatched: 12. The CDR3 consists of 15 residues. In germline, CDR1 is MNHEY, CDR2 SVGEGT. The CDR3 sequence is CASASSGGFAETQYF. In nucleotides, the CDR3 is TGTGCCAGCGCTTCCAGCGGGGGGTTTGCTGAGACCCAGTACTTC.

Notes on this clonotype: An end of the junction does not agree with germline; a read error may underlie this. This chain connects TRBV24-1 to TRBJ2-2; D not certain. Germline CDR1 and CDR2: KGHDR and SFDVKD. This CDR3 region has 12 residues. CDR3 loop: CATEENAGELFF. CDR3 DNA sequence: TGTGCCACCGAAGAGAACGCCGGGGAGCTGTTTTTT.

This clonotype has a handful of counts. The rearrangement uses TRBV29-1 and TRBJ2-5; D gene unclear. This CDR3 contains 12 residues. The germline V gene has CDR1 SQVTM and CDR2 ANQGSEA. The V gene lost 1 base and the J gene lost 4 bases, with 7 bases spanning the gap. The CDR3 region is CSVEGNRETQYF. The CDR3 nucleotides are TGCAGCGTTGAAGGTAACAGAGAGACCCAGTACTTC.

This clonotype was seen ten or more times. The chain has TRBV20-1 and TRBJ2-4; TRBD1 is a possible D gene (6 bases). Per the germline V gene, CDR1 is DFQATT and CDR2 is SNEGSKA (reference sequence). The CDR3 contains 14 residues. V was shortened by 1 base and J by 0 bases, with 7 bases between the two germline ends. The CDR3 DNA is TGCAGTGCTAGAGTCAGGGGAGCCAAAAACATTCAGTACTTC. Its translation is CSARVRGAKNIQYF.

This clonotype was detected ten times or more. The V gene is TRBV27, the J gene TRBJ2-5; D perhaps matches TRBD2 (5 bases). Per germline, CDR1 MNHEY and CDR2 SMNVEV (reference sequence). The ends were cut back, 5 bases at V and 5 bases at J, with 12 bases in the middle. CDR3 length: 13 residues. The CDR3 DNA reads TGTGCCAGCAGTGTTAGTGGACTCGAGACCCAGTACTTC. This codes for CASSVSGLETQYF.

V and J are TRBV7-9 and TRBJ2-3; 7 bases are a match to TRBD1. V dropped 8 bases and J dropped 1; count of bases not matched to a gene: 9. CDR1 and CDR2 (germline): SEHNR, FQNEAQ (reference sequence). CDR3 size: 15 residues. The CDR3 loop reads CASFYRGSGTDTQYF. Here the CDR3 DNA reads TGTGCCAGCTTTTACAGGGGCAGCGGCACAGATACGCAGTATTTT. The complete variable domain, with remaining parts taken from reference TRBV7-9 and TRBJ2-3, reads DTGVSQNPRHKITKRGQNVTFRCDPISEHNRLYWYRQTLGQGPEFLTYFQNEAQLEKSRLLSDRFSAERPKGSFSTLEIQRTEQGDSAMYLCASFYRGSGTDTQYFGPGTRLTVL.

There are a few counts of this clonotype. V gene TRBV27 combines with J gene TRBJ2-2; D is possibly TRBD2 (5 bases). The CDR3 spans 14 residues. V gave up 6 bases and J gave up 4 bases, with 12 bases separating them. Germline V CDR1 and CDR2: MNHEY, SMNVEV (reference sequence). DNA for the CDR3: TGTGCCAGCAGGACGGTGGCGGGCACCGGGGAGCTGTTTTTT. Translated, it gives CASRTVAGTGELFF.

The genes are TRBV12-3 or TRBV12-4 and TRBJ2-2; the match to TRBD2 covers 12 bases. The CDR3 has 20 residues. V shed 3 bases and J 0 bases; nucleotides not matched to a gene: 11. The CDR3 DNA reads as TGTGCCAGCAGTTTTGCCCTAGCGGGGGGGCCTCGGCCGAACACCGGGGAGCTGTTTTTT. It translates to CASSFALAGGPRPNTGELFF.

This clonotype showed up just a few times. The chain recombines TRBV7-2 with TRBJ2-1; possible D gene TRBD2, 6 bases. The CDR3 loop spans 15 amino acids. V lost 5 bases to trimming and J lost 7 bases, with 18 bases between them. Germline V gene lookup returns CDR1 SGHTA and CDR2 FQGNSA. The DNA of the CDR3 is TGTGCCAGCAGCACACGTCTCGGGGGAGGAAATGAGCAGTTCTTC. This gives the protein CASSTRLGGGNEQFF.

The chain couples TRBV28 to TRBJ1-5; TRBD1 matches 8 bases. V shed 6 bases, J shed 9 bases, and the junction held 13 bases outside the gene matches. CDR3 length: 15 amino acids. CDR1 and CDR2 (germline): MDHEN, SYDVKM. For the CDR3, the DNA is TGTGCCAGCAGCCCCCTGGACAGGGCCTTAGGGCCCCAGCATTTT. Protein product: CASSPLDRALGPQHF.

The V call is TRBV7-9, the J call TRBJ2-2; D gene unclear. Looked up from germline, CDR1 is SEHNR and CDR2 is FQNEAQ (reference sequence). V was clipped by 4 bases and J by 4 bases, with 7 bases between them. CDR3 length: 13 amino acids. The CDR3 loop reads CASSSVITGELFF. The CDR3 DNA follows: TGTGCCAGCAGCTCGGTAATCACCGGGGAGCTGTTTTTT.

This clonotype appeared a single time. The chain employs TRBV2 and TRBJ1-5; tentatively, D is TRBD1 (5 bases). Trimming removed 4 bases from V and 3 bases from J, with 10 bases in between. CDR3 length: 14 amino acids. Germline V gene data show CDR1 as SNHLY and CDR2 as FYNNEI. CDR3 in DNA: TGTGCCAGCAGTGGGGACGGCTACAATCAGCCCCAGCATTTT. This gives the protein CASSGDGYNQPQHF.

This chain's CDR3 is CSAWPGLAVETQYF. CDR3 DNA: TGCAGTGCCTGGCCGGGGCTAGCGGTAGAGACCCAGTACTTC. The rearrangement uses TRBV20-1 and TRBJ2-5; TRBD2 matches at 7 bases. This CDR3 region has 14 residues. V lost 6 bases to trimming and J lost 4 bases; unmatched junction nucleotides: 11. Germline lookup yields CDR1 DFQATT and CDR2 SNEGSKA (reference sequence).

This clonotype came up a few times. The chain joins TRBV21-1 to TRBJ2-3; the table's D call TRBD2 went unverified against the DNA. TRBV21-1 is given as a pseudogene. CDR3 size: 18 residues. The CDR3 reads CASSKPRNETGGPDTQYF. The CDR3 coding sequence is TGTGCCAGCAGCAAACCCAGAAACGAAACGGGGGGGCCAGATACGCAGTATTTT.

This clonotype was found many times. The J gene is TRBJ2-1, the V gene TRBV20-1, with 14 bases fitting TRBD2. V shed 2 bases, J shed 8 bases, and the junction held 8 bases outside the gene matches. CDR3 length: 16 residues. Germline V gene data show CDR1 as DFQATT and CDR2 as SNEGSKA (reference sequence). In DNA form, the CDR3 reads TGCAGTGCTAGACGGACTAGCGGGGGGAATAGCCATGAGCAGTTCTTC. Translated: CSARRTSGGNSHEQFF.

The V call is TRBV7-9, the J call TRBJ2-5; 8 bases fit TRBD2. The junction had 10 bases not matched to a gene; V was cut back by 4 bases and J by 3 bases. The CDR3 has 16 amino acids. From germline, CDR1 is SEHNR and CDR2 FQNEAQ (reference sequence). The CDR3 nucleotides are TGTGCCAGCAGCTCAGGGACTAGATTGTTTGAAGAGACCCAGTACTTC. Its translation is CASSSGTRLFEETQYF.

The chain carries TRBV5-1 and TRBJ1-6; D is unresolved. The CDR3 contains 17 residues. The ends were cut back, 0 bases at V and 6 bases at J, with 16 bases in the middle. Germline CDR1 SGHRS, CDR2 YFSETQ. This CDR3 reads CASSLDSSKPANSPLHF. The CDR3 DNA reads TGCGCCAGCAGCTTGGACAGCTCCAAACCTGCTAATTCACCCCTCCACTTT.

V gene TRBV10-3 combines with J gene TRBJ2-6, with 9 bases matching TRBD1. Germline CDR1 is ENHRY and CDR2 is SYGVKD. V trimming: 6 bases; J trimming: 1 base; junction bases outside the gene matches: 7. This CDR3 has 17 residues. CDR3 loop: CAISPTGGASGANVLTF. The CDR3 bases are TGTGCCATCAGCCCTACAGGGGGCGCATCTGGGGCCAACGTCCTGACTTTC.

The chain combines TRBV6-1 with TRBJ2-2; D not certain. CDR3 length equals 15 residues. V was cut by 6 bases and J by 0 bases, with 11 bases left in between. Per the germline V gene, CDR1 is MNHNS and CDR2 is SASEGT. CDR3 DNA: TGTGCCAGCAGCTTTTTACACTCGAACACCGGGGAGCTGTTTTTT. Amino acids: CASSFLHSNTGELFF.

In its sample, this clonotype was seen many times. Relative to the germline gene, one junction end is altered; a read error may explain this. The J gene is TRBJ2-6, the V gene TRBV5-1; D possibly corresponds to TRBD1 (6 bases). The CDR3 contains 18 residues. The germline V gene has CDR1 SGHRS and CDR2 YFSETQ. This CDR3 reads CASSPDGTPSSGANILTF. The DNA for the CDR3 is TGCGCCAGCAGCCCGGATGGGACACCGAGCTCTGGGGCCAACATCCTGACTTTC.

The CDR3 sequence is CASSYIGEQFF. The CDR3, as DNA: TGTGCCAGCAGTTACATCGGTGAGCAGTTCTTC. The chain combines TRBV6-5 with TRBJ2-1, with D uncertain. Between the trimmed V and J ends, which lost 2 bases and 9 bases, there was a span of 5 bases. The CDR3 runs 11 residues. Germline CDR1 and CDR2: MNHEY and SVGAGI.

This chain uses TRBV29-1 with TRBJ1-1; D not resolved. Trimming removed 1 base from V and 4 bases from J, with 10 bases in between. The CDR3 runs to 13 residues. Germline V lookup: CDR1 SQVTM, CDR2 ANQGSEA. The CDR3 DNA reads as TGCAGCGTTGAAGGGCGGCTCGGCACTGAAGCTTTCTTT. Translation gives CSVEGRLGTEAFF.

This clonotype was detected a few times. The chain joins TRBV5-1 to TRBJ1-1, with 7 bases lining up with TRBD1. J was trimmed by 4 bases and V by 4 bases; bases with no gene match: 1. The CDR3 has 12 residues. Germline V gene data show CDR1 as SGHRS and CDR2 as YFSETQ. The CDR3 here is CASSDRVTEAFF. As DNA, the CDR3 is TGCGCCAGCAGCGACAGGGTCACTGAAGCTTTCTTT. Looking up the rest from reference TRBV5-1 and TRBJ1-1 gives the full variable domain: KAGVTQTPRYLIKTRGQQVTLSCSPISGHRSVSWYQQTPGQGLQFLFEYFSETQRNKGNFPGRFSGRQFSNSRSEMNVSTLELGDSALYLCASSDRVTEAFFGQGTRLTVV.

The V gene is TRBV10-3, the J gene TRBJ2-1; possible D gene TRBD1, 5 bases. V was clipped by 5 bases and J by 9 bases, with 14 bases between them. CDR3 length equals 13 residues. Germline V lookup: CDR1 ENHRY, CDR2 SYGVKD. CDR3 sequence reads: CAISIGRQGEQFF. CDR3 DNA sequence: TGTGCCATCAGTATTGGCCGTCAGGGTGAGCAGTTCTTC.

This clonotype was recorded once. This chain connects TRBV2 to TRBJ2-2; D uncertain. The CDR3 covers 12 residues. Germline-derived CDR1 and CDR2 are SNHLY and FYNNEI. The V and J ends lost 10 bases and 5 bases respectively, with 11 bases between them. The CDR3 coding sequence is TGTGCCAACATTGCGGTAACCGGGGAGCTGTTTTTT. This translates into CANIAVTGELFF.

V and J are TRBV20-1 and TRBJ2-1; TRBD1 matches at 11 bases. Per the germline V gene, CDR1 is DFQATT and CDR2 is SNEGSKA (reference sequence). This CDR3 region has 14 residues. V lost 4 bases and J lost 9; bases outside the gene matches: 8. The CDR3 spells CSATRTGGLSEQFF. Written as DNA, the CDR3 is TGCAGTGCTACTCGGACAGGGGGCCTAAGTGAGCAGTTCTTC.

The chain couples TRBV28 to TRBJ2-3; D possibly matches TRBD1 or TRBD2 (5 bases each). Deletions cut 3 bases from V and 0 bases from J, with 7 bases between. This CDR3 is built from 14 residues. Germline V gene lookup returns CDR1 MDHEN and CDR2 SYDVKM. The CDR3 DNA reads TGTGCCAGCAGTTTCAGGGAGAGCACAGATACGCAGTATTTT. Encoded protein: CASSFRESTDTQYF.

The chain is built from TRBV12-3 or TRBV12-4 and TRBJ1-5; TRBD1 agrees at 9 bases. V lost 5 bases and J lost 2; bases outside the gene matches: 7. This CDR3 has 16 residues. The CDR3 region is CASSHPGDRGNQPQHF. In DNA, the CDR3 is TGTGCCAGCAGTCACCCCGGGGACAGGGGCAATCAGCCCCAGCATTTT.